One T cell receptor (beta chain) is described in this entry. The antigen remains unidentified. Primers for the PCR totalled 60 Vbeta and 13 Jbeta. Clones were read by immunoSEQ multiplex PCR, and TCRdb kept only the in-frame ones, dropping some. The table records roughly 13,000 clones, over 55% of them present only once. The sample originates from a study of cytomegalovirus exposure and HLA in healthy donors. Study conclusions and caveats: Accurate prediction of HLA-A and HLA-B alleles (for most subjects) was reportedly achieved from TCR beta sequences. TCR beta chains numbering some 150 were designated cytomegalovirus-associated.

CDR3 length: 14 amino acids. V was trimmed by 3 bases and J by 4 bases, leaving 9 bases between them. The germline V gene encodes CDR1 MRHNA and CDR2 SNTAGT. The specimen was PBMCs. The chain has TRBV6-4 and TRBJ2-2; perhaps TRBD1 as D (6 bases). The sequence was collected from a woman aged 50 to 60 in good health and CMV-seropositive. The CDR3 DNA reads TGTGCCAGCAGTGAGAAAGGGGGCACCGGGGAGCTGTTTTTT. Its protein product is CASSEKGGTGELFF.